This T cell receptor beta chain was sequenced in a study of T cell responses to AZD1222 COVID-19 vaccine. The germline V gene has CDR1 SEHNR and CDR2 FQNEAQ (reference sequence). The CDR3 sequence is 18 residues long. The V end lost 4 bases, the J end lost 3 bases, and 24 bases lay between the germline ends. TCRdb's copy holds only in-frame clones and misses some; the assay was immunoSEQ multiplex PCR. The repertoire holds more than 85,000 clones, around 89% seen once, with over 1.5% in the top ten. This chain joins TRBV7-9 and TRBJ2-5, with D possibly being TRBD1 or TRBD2 (6 bases each). Source: peripheral blood, taken on day 0 of AZD1222 vaccination. This TCR was recovered from an adult in good health. Written as DNA, the CDR3 is TGTGCCAGCAGCTCGCCCCGGGGGCCCATAGTTATCAAAGAGACCCAGTACTTC. Translating it yields CASSSPRGPIVIKETQYF.